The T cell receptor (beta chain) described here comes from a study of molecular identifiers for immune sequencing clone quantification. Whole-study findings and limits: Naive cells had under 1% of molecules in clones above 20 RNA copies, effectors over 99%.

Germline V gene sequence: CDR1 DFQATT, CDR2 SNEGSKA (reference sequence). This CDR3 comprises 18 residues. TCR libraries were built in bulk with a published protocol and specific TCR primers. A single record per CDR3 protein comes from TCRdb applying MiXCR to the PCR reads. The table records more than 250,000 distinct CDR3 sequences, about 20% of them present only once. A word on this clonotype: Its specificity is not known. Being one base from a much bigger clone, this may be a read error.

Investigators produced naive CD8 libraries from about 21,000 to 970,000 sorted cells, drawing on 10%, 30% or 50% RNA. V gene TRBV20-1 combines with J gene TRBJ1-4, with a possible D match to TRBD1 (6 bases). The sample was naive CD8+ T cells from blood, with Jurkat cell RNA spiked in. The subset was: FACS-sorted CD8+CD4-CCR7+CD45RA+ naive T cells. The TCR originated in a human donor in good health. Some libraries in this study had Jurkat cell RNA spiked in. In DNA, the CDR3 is TGCAGTGCTAGGGCCAGGAGGGGGAAAACTGCAACTAATGAAAAACGGTTTTTT. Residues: CSARARRGKTATNEKRFF.